Following are 30 T cell receptor beta chains from one sample sequenced in a study of monozygotic twins with inflammatory bowel disease. TCRdb reprocessed the 5' RACE reads, keeping one entry per CDR3 protein, no DNA. The sample yields 150,000 to 200,000 distinct CDR3 sequences, of which the top ten take up just under 7.5%. Sample: blood. The receptors were sampled from a human donor with ulcerative colitis or Crohn's disease, or a healthy co-twin of an affected twin (not recorded which).

The rearrangement links TRBV28 to TRBJ2-6; TCRdb calls TRBD1, which cannot be checked without DNA. Germline assignment: CDR1 MDHEN and CDR2 SYDVKM. This CDR3 region has 16 residues. The CDR3: CASSFIGGSGANVLTF.

The chain uses TRBV5-1 and TRBJ2-2. The germline V gene encodes CDR1 SGHRS and CDR2 YFSETQ. This CDR3 comprises 15 residues. CDR3 sequence: CASSLAQANTGELFF.

This chain connects TRBV20-1 to TRBJ1-1. The CDR3 covers 13 residues. Germline CDR1 DFQATT, CDR2 SNEGSKA (reference sequence). CDR3 amino acids: CSLRESMNTEAFF.

The V and J genes are TRBV20-1 and TRBJ2-3; the D call from TCRdb, TRBD1, cannot be confirmed without DNA. The CDR3 spans 16 residues. Germline loops: CDR1 DFQATT, CDR2 SNEGSKA (reference sequence). CDR3 sequence: CSAPTPGPQSTDTQYF.

The CDR3: CASSLESGGNIQYF. The chain couples TRBV7-9 to TRBJ2-4; the D call of TRBD1 rests on TCRdb alone, since no DNA is present to check it. From germline, CDR1 is SEHNR and CDR2 FQNEAQ (reference sequence). There are 14 residues in the CDR3.

This chain links TRBV6-5 with TRBJ2-5; TCRdb designates TRBD2, a call that cannot be tested without DNA. The CDR3 extends over 14 amino acids. Per the germline V gene, CDR1 is MNHEY and CDR2 is SVGAGI. This CDR3 is CASSYRRAQETQYF.

The chain is built from TRBV5-6 and TRBJ2-4; TCRdb lists TRBD1, though no DNA is available to test this call. The CDR3 totals 14 residues. Germline loops: CDR1 SGHDT, CDR2 YYEEEE. CDR3 loop: CASSLWAAKNIQYF.

V gene TRBV28 combines with J gene TRBJ2-1. The CDR3 length is 15 residues. Germline V gives CDR1 MDHEN, CDR2 SYDVKM. The CDR3 reads CASRDIPGSYNEQFF.

The J gene is TRBJ1-5, the V gene TRBV18; the TCRdb call, TRBD1, lacks DNA for checking. Germline V gene data show CDR1 as KGHSH and CDR2 as LQKENI. CDR3 length: 11 residues. This CDR3 reads CASSTGDTQHF. Full variable domain (missing parts from reference TRBV18 and TRBJ1-5): NAGVMQNPRHLVRRRGQEARLRCSPMKGHSHVYWYRQLPEEGLKFMVYLQKENIIDESGMPKERFSAEFPKEGPSILRIQQVVRGDSAAYFCASSTGDTQHFGDGTRLSIL.

The V call is TRBV20-1, the J call TRBJ1-1. The V gene's germline CDR1 is DFQATT and CDR2 SNEGSKA (reference sequence). CDR3 size: 16 residues. This CDR3 is CSARSVLSRMNTEAFF.

The chain recombines TRBV12-3 or TRBV12-4 with TRBJ1-1. This CDR3 is built from 12 residues. The CDR3 reads CASSPKGTEAFF.

The V gene is TRBV12-3 or TRBV12-4, the J gene TRBJ2-7. The CDR3 runs to 15 residues. The CDR3 protein is CASSLSRATYYEQYF.

The chain is built from TRBV12-3 or TRBV12-4 and TRBJ2-1; checking the TCRdb D call of TRBD1 is not possible without DNA. CDR3 length: 13 amino acids. The CDR3 protein is CASSPLGHGEQFF.

The CDR3 protein is CASSRLWGQAVSGANVLTF. This chain uses TRBV11-2 with TRBJ2-6; TCRdb outputs TRBD1, but without DNA this stays unchecked. The CDR3 is 19 amino acids. Germline V CDR1 and CDR2: SGHAT, FQNNGV.

The J gene is TRBJ1-1, the V gene TRBV30; TCRdb's D call, TRBD1, is unchecked because there is no DNA. The germline gives CDR1 GTSNPN, CDR2 SVGIG (reference sequence). The CDR3 extends over 14 amino acids. CDR3 protein: CAWTPSGRGTEAFF.

The CDR3 protein is CASSPFEAGDNSPLHF. The chain carries TRBV18 and TRBJ1-6. CDR3 size: 16 residues. Per germline, CDR1 KGHSH and CDR2 LQKENI.

CDR3 residues: CAISEVAGLRSNYGYTF. The rearrangement links TRBV10-3 to TRBJ1-2. The CDR3 loop spans 17 amino acids. The germline CDR1 and CDR2 sequences are ENHRY and SYGVKD.

This chain uses TRBV9 with TRBJ1-4; no DNA is available, so the TRBD1 call from TCRdb remains unchecked. The germline gives CDR1 SGDLS, CDR2 YYNGEE. The CDR3 is 13 amino acids. The CDR3 is CASSDRVEEKLFF. Variable domain in full (rest from reference TRBV9 and TRBJ1-4): DSGVTQTPKHLITATGQRVTLRCSPRSGDLSVYWYQQSLDQGLQFLIQYYNGEERAKGNILERFSAQQFPDLHSELNLSSLELGDSALYFCASSDRVEEKLFFGSGTQLSVL.

The rearrangement links TRBV7-2 to TRBJ2-1; without DNA, the TCRdb call of TRBD2 cannot be checked. Germline V gene data show CDR1 as SGHTA and CDR2 as FQGNSA. The CDR3 is 17 amino acids. CDR3 region: CASSRLAGGSSYNEQFF.

This chain joins TRBV20-1 and TRBJ2-2; TCRdb designates TRBD2, a call that cannot be tested without DNA. CDR3 size: 16 residues. Germline values: CDR1 DFQATT, CDR2 SNEGSKA (reference sequence). The CDR3 loop reads CSARDLSGLNTGELFF.

The rearrangement uses TRBV12-3 or TRBV12-4 and TRBJ1-1. The CDR3 is made up of 14 amino acids. The CDR3 protein is CASSLANTNTEAFF.

The CDR3 is CASSQAGGGRSSYNEQFF. This chain connects TRBV4-2 to TRBJ2-1; TCRdb outputs TRBD1, but without DNA this stays unchecked. The CDR3 runs 18 residues. Germline V CDR1 and CDR2: LGHNA, YNFKEQ.

The V gene is TRBV11-2, the J gene TRBJ2-1. CDR1 and CDR2 (germline): SGHAT, FQNNGV. The CDR3 runs to 12 residues. The CDR3 reads CASSFARDEQFF.

This chain connects TRBV20-1 to TRBJ1-6; there is no DNA to check the TCRdb D call of TRBD1. Germline CDR1 reads DFQATT; CDR2 reads SNEGSKA (reference sequence). This CDR3 comprises 14 residues. CDR3 protein: CSARRDTYNSPLHF.

The CDR3 here is CSVEDSPGQQAFF. This chain joins TRBV29-1 and TRBJ1-4; checking the TCRdb D call of TRBD1 is not possible without DNA. The CDR3 spans 13 residues. CDR1 and CDR2 from the germline V gene are SQVTM and ANQGSEA. The whole variable domain, remainder taken from reference TRBV29-1 and TRBJ1-4, is SAVISQKPSRDICQRGTSLTIQCQVDSQVTMMFWYRQQPGQSLTLIATANQGSEATYESGFVIDKFPISRPNLTFSTLTVSNMSPEDSSIYLCSVEDSPGQQAFFGSGTQLSVL.

This chain uses TRBV7-2 with TRBJ2-3; as DNA is missing, the TRBD1 call by TCRdb cannot be tested. CDR3 length: 12 residues. The V gene's germline CDR1 is SGHTA and CDR2 FQGNSA. The CDR3 protein is CASSPPVDTQYF.

The chain couples TRBV28 to TRBJ1-1. The CDR3 length is 15 residues. Looked up from germline, CDR1 is MDHEN and CDR2 is SYDVKM. This CDR3 reads CASSPHHTGNTEAFF.

The chain joins TRBV27 to TRBJ1-2; TCRdb's assignment of TRBD1 cannot be checked, as there is no DNA. This CDR3 comprises 14 residues. The germline CDR1 and CDR2 sequences are MNHEY and SMNVEV (reference sequence). The CDR3 sequence is CATPLTGPYYGYTF.

The V gene is TRBV11-2, the J gene TRBJ1-4. The CDR3 totals 13 residues. Per germline, CDR1 SGHAT and CDR2 FQNNGV. The CDR3 is CASSFFGSDKLFF.

This rearrangement joins TRBV2 to TRBJ2-3; TCRdb calls TRBD1, which cannot be checked without DNA. Per the germline V gene, CDR1 is SNHLY and CDR2 is FYNNEI. The CDR3 sequence is 14 residues long. The CDR3 loop reads CASSEQGMPDTQYF.